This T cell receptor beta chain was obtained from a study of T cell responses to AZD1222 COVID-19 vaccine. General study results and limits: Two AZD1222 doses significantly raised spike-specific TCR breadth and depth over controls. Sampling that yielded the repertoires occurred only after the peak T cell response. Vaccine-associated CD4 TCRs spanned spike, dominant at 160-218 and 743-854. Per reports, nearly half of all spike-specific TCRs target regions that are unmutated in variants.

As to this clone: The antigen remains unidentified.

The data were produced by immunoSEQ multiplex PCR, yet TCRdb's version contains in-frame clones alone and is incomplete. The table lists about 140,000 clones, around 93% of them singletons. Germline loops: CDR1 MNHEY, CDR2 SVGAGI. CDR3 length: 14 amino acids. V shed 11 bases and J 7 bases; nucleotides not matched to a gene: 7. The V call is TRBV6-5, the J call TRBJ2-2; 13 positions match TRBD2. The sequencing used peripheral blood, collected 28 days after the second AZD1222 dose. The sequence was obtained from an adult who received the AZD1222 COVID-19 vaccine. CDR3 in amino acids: CAGAGLAGVGELFF. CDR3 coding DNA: TGTGCCGGCGCAGGACTAGCGGGAGTCGGGGAGCTGTTTTTT.